This T cell receptor beta chain emerged from a study of cytomegalovirus exposure and HLA in healthy donors (dated by TCRdb to the late 2010s). For context, the study as a whole: An earlier analysis of approximately 600 of the donors reported roughly 270 Gb of sequence data and 117 million unique TCR beta sequences from 150 million to 200 million T cells. Roughly 300 gigabases of sequencing data and around 80 million unique TCR sequences made up an early release that covered roughly 670 HLA-typed donors. Of the roughly 400 genotyped donors, approximately 82% fell in the genetic ancestry cluster associated with self-reported Caucasian donors. The study was designed to test whether signatures of past pathogen exposure could be identified by cataloging public T cell receptors. The study used immunosequencing to profile the T cell repertoires of 666 subjects and linked those repertoires to cytomegalovirus serostatus. A separate validation cohort of 100 to 150 different subjects was used in addition to the roughly 670-subject first cohort. To predict cytomegalovirus infection status, the study brought together high-throughput TCR immunosequencing, statistical association of individual TCRs with disease status, and machine learning. In a later analysis, previously published TCR beta repertoires from 550 to 700 donors were re-analyzed and high-resolution HLA genotyping was added so that TCR occurrence patterns could be studied. The later analysis used no new phenotypic data to find candidate immune exposures, relying instead on TCR beta sequences and their occurrence across donors. In an earlier analysis of around 540 of the donors, high-throughput TCR beta sequencing was used to judge whether each TCR beta V gene segment behaved as functional or pseudogenic. Donor age, sex, ethnicity and CMV serostatus were compiled alongside the repertoire data. A later genetic analysis used genome-wide SNP genotypes for about 55% of the 666 donors, treating that subset as a discovery cohort. All discovery cohort repertoires had been generated on a single sequencing platform. HLA typing included class I and class II loci at four-digit resolution. The number of donors typed differed by locus, with about 629-630 for A, B, C, DRB1 and DQB1, 522 for DQA1, nearly 610 for DPA1, and some 440 for DPB1. Because of strong linkage in the cohort, roughly five DR-DQ haplotypes were treated as single units for association and clustering. Among about 400 genotyped donors of the cohort, an average of around 220,000 unique TCR beta nucleotide sequences was sequenced per donor, of which roughly 17% were non-productive.

Its CDR3 holds 14 amino acids, cysteine through phenylalanine. Only the CDR3 part of the read is kept: 42 bases, read in frame from the first base. Per the germline V gene, SQVTM is the CDR1 and ANQGSEA is the CDR2. V trim: 4 bases; J trim: 1 base; unmatched bases: 4. Overall results and qualifications from the work: A later genetic analysis reported fewer N-insertions in productive TCRs among donors in an Asian-associated ancestry cluster than the approximately 670-donor mean. CMV serostatus was the only immune exposure information available for the cohort. Most TCR sequences were observed very rarely across donors, whereas some public TCRs were present in many individuals. Because some donors lacked HLA typing at each locus, the association tests relied only on the typed subset. A later analysis reported that several top co-occurrence clusters appeared linked to parvovirus B19, influenza, CMV and Epstein-Barr virus. The presence/absence analyses assumed that sequencing depth was roughly uniform across donors, and that assumption may not be true. In a later analysis, about 17,000 TCR beta sequences were associated with specific HLA alleles at a false discovery rate of 0.05. A cluster of highly shared sequence variants was judged likely to be a technical artifact of the sequencing pipeline. Correlated functional status among segregating V segments might be attributable to linkage disequilibrium, but an unknown experimental factor could not be ruled out. In a later genetic analysis, a missense DCLRE1C variant was associated with V-gene and J-gene trimming of TCR beta chains, and the association was replicated in an independent cohort. A later analysis found that TCR association rates varied across HLA loci, with DRB1 alleles showing the most associated TCRs and HLA-C alleles the fewest. Most CMV-associated TCR beta chains appeared to be HLA-restricted in a later analysis, and the HLA associations seemed to be driven largely by CMV exposure. In this cohort, only TCR beta chains were sequenced, and detectable features were limited by the absence of alpha or paired-chain data. The authors suggested that the approach could potentially be generalized to other disease states and immunological phenotypes. Some IMGT-functional V segments, including TRBV6-2 and TRBV6-3, could not be told apart with the 87-base-pair reads, so those segments were excluded. In an earlier analysis of 587 of the donors, most TCR beta V segments appeared in productive rearrangements about 87% or about 30% of the time, broadly matching IMGT annotations. The study gave a list of 150 to 200 TCR beta chains associated with cytomegalovirus. When HLA alleles, especially DR and DQ, strongly co-occurred, attributing TCR associations to individual alleles was difficult. In vitro tests confirmed that a few of the cytomegalovirus-associated TCR beta chains recognize cytomegalovirus antigens. Because counts were too low, fewer than 20 rarely observed V segments, including chromosome 9 orphons, were excluded from the earlier analysis of under 650 of the donors. A further reported finding was that TCR beta sequences accurately predicted the HLA-A and HLA-B alleles for most subjects in the first cohort. In both the original and validation cohorts, the classifier was reported to diagnose cytomegalovirus status with high specificity and sensitivity. A later analysis found that HLA-associated TCR beta chains were more clonally expanded and had lower generation probabilities than equally common non-associated chains.

Receptor amplification or capture employed the immunoSEQ multiplex PCR assay. For the multiplex PCR, a mixture combining 60 forward primers for TCR Vbeta segments and 13 reverse primers for TCR Jbeta segments was used. The CDR3 region of rearranged TCR beta genes was amplified from genomic DNA by a multiplex PCR assay. Amplified TCR beta libraries were sequenced as 87-base-pair reads on the Illumina HiSeq System. On the study's bioinformatics: A later analysis counted about 76 million unique TCR beta chains across the roughly 700 repertoires, and roughly 10 million of these chains were shared by at least two donors. A nearest-neighbor algorithm error-corrected the raw reads and collapsed the reads into unique sequences, merging closely related sequences to remove PCR and sequencing errors. V, D and J gene segments were assigned by aligning CDR3 sequences to IMGT reference sequences. For a sequence to be retained, a match of at least six nucleotides to both a V gene segment and a J gene segment was required. Rearrangements were called productive when the CDR3 lacked stop codons and stayed in frame with V and J; all others were non-productive. Following IMGT convention, CDR3 was defined as the stretch from the second conserved V-encoded cysteine up to the conserved J-encoded phenylalanine. The earlier analysis of 500 to 750 of the donors excluded any sequence lacking an unambiguous match to a single V gene segment. An earlier analysis of a few hundred of the donors called V segments functional above 56.7% productive rearrangements and segregating when the between-donor standard deviation exceeded 5%. A statistical classification framework was developed to diagnose cytomegalovirus status using the catalog of TCR beta chain sequences. V and J gene assignment, in a later analysis, came from comparing TCR nucleotide sequences with IMGT/GENE-DB human TR gene sequences. Using the TCRdist pipeline, a later analysis assigned CDR3 sequences along with most-parsimonious VDJ recombination scenarios. In a later analysis, every TCR beta chain was defined by the combination of its CDR3 amino acid sequence and its V-gene family, and reads without a unique V-gene family were dropped. As a way to deal with suspected cross-contamination and a sequencing artifact, a later analysis dropped roughly 620 nucleotide sequences that were highly shared and had low generation probability. In a later analysis, a clonal expansion index for each public chain was calculated from normalized within-repertoire ranks of inferred template counts. Generation probabilities in a later analysis came from a VDJ recombination model fitted to out-of-frame rearrangements, and those results were checked against IGoR. In a later analysis, TCR-TCR, TCR-HLA and TCR-CMV co-occurrence was scored with hypergeometric tests, and a repertoire-size bias correction was applied to TCR pairs. To estimate false discovery rates, a later analysis permuted the HLA or CMV assignments 20 times. In a later analysis, co-occurring TCRs were grouped using DBSCAN, with TCRdist sequence similarity added in when clustering inside HLA-allele-positive subsets. Repertoires with fewer than 30,000 or more than 120,000 public chains were left out of co-occurrence clustering, as were a handful of repertoires with anomalous nucleotide sharing. What TCRdb holds here is the immuneACCESS table cut down to in-frame rearrangements. Part of the clones is not present; checked against another copy, under half of the missing clones reflect an unresolved V gene, and the others are unexplained. V, J and clone size are taken as reported in that table, and D and trimming were inferred from the DNA itself. This sample is represented by roughly 150,000 clones; 78% of them were singletons. Jointly, the top ten make up over 1.1% of the sample.

The cohort consisted of 670 or so healthy bone marrow donors. At the time of sampling, every cohort member was nominally healthy, though immune exposures that went unrecorded were likely present. The donor was CMV seronegative and belonged to the group of 352 seronegative cohort members. A peripheral blood sample was collected from each donor, and TCR beta sequencing was performed on peripheral blood mononuclear cells. The Qiagen DNeasy Blood Extraction Kit was used to extract genomic DNA from the blood cell samples. As concerns this clone: The clone's antigen remains unknown. No base qualities exist here, and no much larger clone lies one base off it.

The V and J segments used are TRBV29-1 and TRBJ1-1; TRBD1 matches 9 bases in the middle. The TCR was taken from a male donor in good health and CMV-seronegative. Source material: PBMCs. The DNA reads as follows: TGCAGCGTTGGGGGGACAGGGACGAACACTGAAGCTTTCTTT. It translates as CSVGGTGTNTEAFF.